This T cell receptor beta chain was found in a study of T cell repertoires in cytomegalovirus infection. Study results and caveats: Ex vivo responses were dominated by HLA-C-restricted CMV-specific TCR beta clonotypes.

Germline V gene lookup returns CDR1 MGHRA and CDR2 YSYEKL. V lost 1 base and J lost 7; bases outside the gene matches: 10. The CDR3 is made up of 16 amino acids. One entry per CDR3 protein results from TCRdb running MiXCR on the reads. Of around 530,000 distinct CDR3 sequences listed, approximately 26% are singletons. This clonotype was counted a few times. Its antigen is as yet unknown. The sequence was collected from a human donor in good health (CMV status not recorded). Some clones in this sample may be carry-over from other donors' samples. V and J are TRBV4-1 and TRBJ2-7; TRBD1 agrees at 10 bases. The source material was PBMCs. The CDR3: CASSQAIRQGAEEQYF. The CDR3, as DNA: TGCGCCAGCAGCCAAGCGATAAGACAGGGGGCTGAAGAGCAGTACTTC.